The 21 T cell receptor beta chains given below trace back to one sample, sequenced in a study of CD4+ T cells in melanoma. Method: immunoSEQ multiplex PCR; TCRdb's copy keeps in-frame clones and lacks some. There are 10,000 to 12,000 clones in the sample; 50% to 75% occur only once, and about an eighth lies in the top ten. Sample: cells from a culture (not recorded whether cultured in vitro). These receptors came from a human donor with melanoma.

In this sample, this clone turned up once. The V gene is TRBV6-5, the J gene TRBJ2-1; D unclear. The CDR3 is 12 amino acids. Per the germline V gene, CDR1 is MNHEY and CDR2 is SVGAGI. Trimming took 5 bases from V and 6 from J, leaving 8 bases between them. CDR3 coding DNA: TGTGCCAGCAGTCCCAGGAGCAATGAGCAGTTCTTC. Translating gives CASSPRSNEQFF.

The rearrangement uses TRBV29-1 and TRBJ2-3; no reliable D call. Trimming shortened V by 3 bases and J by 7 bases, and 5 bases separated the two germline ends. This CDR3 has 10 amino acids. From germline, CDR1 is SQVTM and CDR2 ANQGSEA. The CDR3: CSVEGYTQYF. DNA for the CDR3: TGCAGCGTTGAGGGCTATACGCAGTATTTT.

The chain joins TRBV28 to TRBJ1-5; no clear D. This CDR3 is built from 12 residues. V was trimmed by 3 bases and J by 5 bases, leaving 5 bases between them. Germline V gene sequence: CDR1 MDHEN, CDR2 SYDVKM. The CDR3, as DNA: TGTGCCAGCAGTTTCCCGGATCAGCCCCAGCATTTT. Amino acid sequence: CASSFPDQPQHF.

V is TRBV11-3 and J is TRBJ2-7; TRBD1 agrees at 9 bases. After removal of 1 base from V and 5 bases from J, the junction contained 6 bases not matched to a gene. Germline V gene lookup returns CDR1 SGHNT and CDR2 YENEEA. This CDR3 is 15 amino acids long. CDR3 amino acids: CASSLVGDRADEQYF. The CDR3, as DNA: TGTGCCAGCAGCTTAGTTGGGGACAGGGCAGACGAGCAGTACTTC.

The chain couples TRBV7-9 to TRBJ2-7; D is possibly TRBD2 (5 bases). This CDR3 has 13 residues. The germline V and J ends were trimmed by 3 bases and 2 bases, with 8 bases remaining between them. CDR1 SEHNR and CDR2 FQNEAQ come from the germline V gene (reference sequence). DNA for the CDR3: TGTGCCAGCAGCTTGGAGGCGGCCTACGAGCAGTACTTC. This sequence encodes CASSLEAAYEQYF.

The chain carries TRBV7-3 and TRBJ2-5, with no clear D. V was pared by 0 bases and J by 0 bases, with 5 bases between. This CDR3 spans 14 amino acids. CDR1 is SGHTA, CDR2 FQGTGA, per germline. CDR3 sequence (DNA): TGTGCCAGCAGCTTAACTCCAGACCAAGAGACCCAGTACTTC. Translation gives CASSLTPDQETQYF.

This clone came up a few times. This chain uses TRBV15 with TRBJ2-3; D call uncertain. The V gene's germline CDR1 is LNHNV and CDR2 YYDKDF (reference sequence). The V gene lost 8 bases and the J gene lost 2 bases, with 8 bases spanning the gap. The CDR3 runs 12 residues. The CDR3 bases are TGTGCCACCTCCAGGTCCACAGATACGCAGTATTTT. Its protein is CATSRSTDTQYF.

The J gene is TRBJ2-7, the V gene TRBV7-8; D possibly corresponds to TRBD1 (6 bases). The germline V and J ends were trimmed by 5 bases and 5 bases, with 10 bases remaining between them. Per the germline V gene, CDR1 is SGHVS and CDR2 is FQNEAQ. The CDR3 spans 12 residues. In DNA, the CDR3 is TGTGCCAGCAGCCCAACAGGGCACGAGCAGTACTTC. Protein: CASSPTGHEQYF.

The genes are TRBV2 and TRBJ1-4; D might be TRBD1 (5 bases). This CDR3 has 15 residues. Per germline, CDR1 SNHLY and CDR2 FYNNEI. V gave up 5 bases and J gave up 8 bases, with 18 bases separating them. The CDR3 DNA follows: TGTGCCAGCAGTCCAGGGCCTCGGGGTTCGGAAAAACTGTTTTTT. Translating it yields CASSPGPRGSEKLFF.

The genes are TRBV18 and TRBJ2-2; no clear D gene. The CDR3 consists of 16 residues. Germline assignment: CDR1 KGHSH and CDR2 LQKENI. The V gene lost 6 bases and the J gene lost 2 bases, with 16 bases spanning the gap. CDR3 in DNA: TGTGCCAGCTCGGGCTTGAGTGGGATAAACACCGGGGAGCTGTTTTTT. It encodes CASSGLSGINTGELFF.

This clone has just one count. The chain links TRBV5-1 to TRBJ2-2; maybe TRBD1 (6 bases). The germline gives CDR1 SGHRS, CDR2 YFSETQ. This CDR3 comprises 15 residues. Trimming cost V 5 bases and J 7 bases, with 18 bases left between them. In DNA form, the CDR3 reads TGCGCCAGCAGGAGGCAGGGGTCGAGGATCGGGGAGCTGTTTTTT. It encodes CASRRQGSRIGELFF.

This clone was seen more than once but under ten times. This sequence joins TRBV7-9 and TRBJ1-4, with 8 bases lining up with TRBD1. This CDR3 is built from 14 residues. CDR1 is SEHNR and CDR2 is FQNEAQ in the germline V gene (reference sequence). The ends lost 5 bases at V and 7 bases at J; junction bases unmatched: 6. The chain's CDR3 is CASSRTGLGEKLFF. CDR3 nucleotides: TGTGCCAGCAGCCGGACAGGGTTAGGTGAAAAACTGTTTTTT.

CDR3 sequence: CASSTGLARTYEQYF. As DNA, the CDR3 is TGTGCCAGCAGCACCGGACTAGCACGCACCTACGAGCAGTACTTC. V gene TRBV7-2 combines with J gene TRBJ2-7, with 8 nucleotides matching TRBD2. This CDR3 contains 15 residues. CDR1 and CDR2 from the germline V gene are SGHTA and FQGNSA. With V trimmed by 5 bases and J by 2 bases, 8 bases remained unmatched.

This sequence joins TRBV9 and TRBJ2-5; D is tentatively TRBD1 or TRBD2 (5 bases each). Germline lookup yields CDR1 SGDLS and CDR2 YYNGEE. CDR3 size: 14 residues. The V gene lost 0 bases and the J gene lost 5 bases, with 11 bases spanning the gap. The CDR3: CASSVGDHWETQYF. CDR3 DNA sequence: TGTGCCAGCAGCGTAGGGGACCACTGGGAGACCCAGTACTTC.

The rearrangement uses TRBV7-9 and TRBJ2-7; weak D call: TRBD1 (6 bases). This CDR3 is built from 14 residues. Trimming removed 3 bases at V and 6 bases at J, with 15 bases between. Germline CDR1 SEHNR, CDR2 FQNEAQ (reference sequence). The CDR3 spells CASSFPQGRGEQYF. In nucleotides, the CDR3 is TGTGCCAGCAGCTTCCCCCAGGGCAGGGGCGAGCAGTACTTC. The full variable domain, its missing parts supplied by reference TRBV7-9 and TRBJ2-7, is DTGVSQNPRHKITKRGQNVTFRCDPISEHNRLYWYRQTLGQGPEFLTYFQNEAQLEKSRLLSDRFSAERPKGSFSTLEIQRTEQGDSAMYLCASSFPQGRGEQYFGPGTRLTVT.

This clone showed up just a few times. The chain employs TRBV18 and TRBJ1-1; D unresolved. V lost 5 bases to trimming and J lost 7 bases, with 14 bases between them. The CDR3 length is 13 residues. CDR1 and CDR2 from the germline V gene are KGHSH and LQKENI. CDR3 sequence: CASSRWDFSEAFF. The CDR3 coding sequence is TGTGCCAGCTCAAGGTGGGATTTTAGTGAAGCTTTCTTT.

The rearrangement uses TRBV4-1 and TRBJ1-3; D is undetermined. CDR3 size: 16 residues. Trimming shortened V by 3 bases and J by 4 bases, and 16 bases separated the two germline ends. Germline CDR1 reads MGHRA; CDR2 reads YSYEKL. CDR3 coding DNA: TGCGCCAGCAGCCATGACGACTGGGTCCGGGGAAACACCATATATTTT. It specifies CASSHDDWVRGNTIYF.

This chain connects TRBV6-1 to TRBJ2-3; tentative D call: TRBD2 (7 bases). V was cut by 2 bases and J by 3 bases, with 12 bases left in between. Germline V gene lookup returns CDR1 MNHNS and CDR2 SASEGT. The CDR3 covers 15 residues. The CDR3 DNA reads TGTGCCAGCAGTGAAATGGGGGGGCTTACAGATACGCAGTATTTT. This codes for CASSEMGGLTDTQYF.

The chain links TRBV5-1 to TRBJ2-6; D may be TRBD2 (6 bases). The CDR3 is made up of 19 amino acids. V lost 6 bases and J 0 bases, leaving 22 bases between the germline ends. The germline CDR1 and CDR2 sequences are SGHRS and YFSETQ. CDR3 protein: CASTQTLAGLPSGANVLTF. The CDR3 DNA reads TGCGCCAGCACACAAACCCTTGCGGGATTGCCCTCTGGGGCCAACGTCCTGACTTTC.

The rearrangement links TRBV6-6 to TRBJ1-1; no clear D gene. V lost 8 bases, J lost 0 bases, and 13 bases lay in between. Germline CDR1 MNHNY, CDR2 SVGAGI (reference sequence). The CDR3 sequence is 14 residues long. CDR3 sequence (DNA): TGTGCCAGCGGTGTCGGAGGAATGAACACTGAAGCTTTCTTT. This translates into CASGVGGMNTEAFF.

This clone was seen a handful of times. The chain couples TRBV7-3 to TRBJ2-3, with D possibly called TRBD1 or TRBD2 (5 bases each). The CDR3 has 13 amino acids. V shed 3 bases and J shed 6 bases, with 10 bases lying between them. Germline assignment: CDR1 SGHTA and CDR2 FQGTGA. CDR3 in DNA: TGTGCCAGCAGCTTGGGATGGGGGGATACGCAGTATTTT. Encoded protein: CASSLGWGDTQYF.